Sequencing of this TCR beta chain was carried out in a study of cytomegalovirus exposure and HLA in healthy donors listed by TCRdb under 2017. Regarding the study in general: In an earlier analysis of some 550 of the donors, 250 to 350 Gb of sequence data and 100 million or so unique TCR beta sequences from 150 million to 200 million T cells were reported. About 280 gigabases of sequencing data and tens of millions of unique TCR sequences made up an early release that covered 640 HLA-typed donors. The genetic ancestry cluster associated with self-reported Caucasian donors included 81% of the roughly 400 genotyped donors. The study aimed to test whether signatures of past pathogen exposure could be identified by cataloging public T cell receptors. Using immunosequencing, the study profiled T cell repertoires from 500 to 800 subjects and related those repertoires to cytomegalovirus serostatus. A separate validation cohort of 100 to 150 different subjects was used in addition to the roughly 700-subject first cohort. To predict cytomegalovirus infection status, the study combined high-throughput TCR immunosequencing, statistical association of individual TCRs with disease status, and machine learning. In a later analysis, previously published TCR beta repertoires from several hundred donors were re-analyzed and high-resolution HLA genotyping was added so that TCR occurrence patterns could be studied. In the later analysis, no new phenotypic data were used to find candidate immune exposures; instead, reliance was placed on TCR beta sequences and their occurrence across donors. An earlier analysis of some 600 of the donors applied high-throughput TCR beta sequencing to assess whether each TCR beta V gene segment acted as functional or pseudogenic. Donor age, sex, ethnicity and CMV serostatus were compiled together with the repertoire data. A later genetic analysis used genome-wide SNP genotypes for about 60% of the roughly 700 donors, treating that subset as a discovery cohort. All discovery cohort repertoires had been generated using a single sequencing platform. HLA typing included class I and class II loci at four-digit resolution. Typing coverage varied by locus: roughly 620-640 donors for A, B, C, DRB1 and DQB1; approximately 520 for DQA1; approximately 570 for DPA1; around 450 for DPB1. Four to six DR-DQ haplotypes were handled as single units for association and clustering because linkage in the cohort was strong. Among 300 to 450 genotyped donors of the cohort, an average of around 240,000 unique TCR beta nucleotide sequences were sequenced per donor, about a sixth of them non-productive.

Study-level results and caveats: This cohort had only TCR beta chains sequenced, and the lack of alpha or paired-chain data limited which features could be detected. The authors suggested that the approach could potentially be extended to other disease states and immunological phenotypes. In a later analysis, the rate of TCR association differed among HLA loci, with DRB1 alleles having the most associated TCRs and HLA-C alleles having the fewest. Across donors, most TCR sequences were observed very rarely, whereas some public TCRs were present in many individuals. According to a later genetic analysis, donors in an Asian-associated ancestry cluster had fewer N-insertions in productive TCRs than the approximately 700-donor mean. A cluster of highly shared sequence variants was judged likely to represent a technical artifact of the sequencing pipeline. Because HLA typing was missing for some donors at each locus, association tests included only the typed subset. Compared with equally common non-associated chains, HLA-associated TCR beta chains in a later analysis were more clonally expanded and had lower generation probabilities. At a false discovery rate of 0.05, a later analysis linked 15,000 to 20,000 TCR beta sequences to specific HLA alleles. In a later analysis, several top co-occurrence clusters were reported to appear linked to parvovirus B19, influenza, CMV and Epstein-Barr virus. The classifier was reported to diagnose cytomegalovirus status with high specificity and sensitivity in both the original and validation cohorts. Linkage disequilibrium might explain the correlated functional status among segregating V segments, but an unknown experimental factor could not be ruled out. A few of the identified cytomegalovirus-associated TCR beta chains were confirmed in vitro to be specific for cytomegalovirus antigens. When HLA alleles, especially DR and DQ, strongly co-occurred, TCR associations were difficult to assign to individual alleles. In an earlier analysis of 587 of the donors, most TCR beta V segments appeared in productive rearrangements about 87% or about 30% of the time, broadly matching IMGT annotations. Roughly uniform sequencing depth across donors was assumed in presence/absence analyses, although this assumption may not hold. A total of 150 to 200 TCR beta chains were listed by the study as associated with cytomegalovirus. A further reported finding was that TCR beta sequences accurately predicted the HLA-A and HLA-B alleles for most subjects in the first cohort. CMV serostatus was the only immune exposure information available for the cohort. Some IMGT-functional V segments, including TRBV6-2 and TRBV6-3, could not be distinguished by the 87-base-pair reads and were therefore excluded. V-gene and J-gene trimming of TCR beta chains was associated with a missense DCLRE1C variant in a later genetic analysis, and the association was replicated in an independent cohort. According to a later analysis, most CMV-associated TCR beta chains appeared to be HLA-restricted, and the HLA associations seemed to be driven largely by CMV exposure. Roughly 17 rarely observed V segments, including chromosome 9 orphons, were excluded from the earlier analysis of almost 600 of the donors because counts were too low.

V is reduced by 1 base and J by 10 bases, leaving a spacing of 20 bases between them. According to the germline V gene, CDR1 reads SGHAT and CDR2 reads FQNNGV. From cysteine to phenylalanine, the CDR3 is 16 amino acids long. Left in the record is the CDR3 DNA by itself, 48 bases read in frame from the first base. Receptor libraries were prepared by the immunoSEQ multiplex PCR assay. A mixture of 60 forward primers for TCR Vbeta segments and 13 reverse primers for TCR Jbeta segments was used in the multiplex PCR. A multiplex PCR assay on genomic DNA amplified the CDR3 region of rearranged TCR beta genes. The Illumina HiSeq System was used to sequence the amplified TCR beta libraries as 87-base-pair reads. On the study's bioinformatics: A later analysis counted approximately 76 million unique TCR beta chains across the 666 repertoires, and around 9.9 million of these chains were shared by at least two donors. A nearest-neighbor algorithm error-corrected the raw reads and collapsed the reads into unique sequences, merging closely related sequences to remove PCR and sequencing errors. Alignment of CDR3 sequences to IMGT reference sequences was used to assign V, D and J gene segments. Each retained sequence needed at least a six-nucleotide match to both a V gene segment and a J gene segment. Rearrangements were classified as productive when the CDR3 lacked stop codons and remained in frame with V and J, and all other rearrangements were classified as non-productive. CDR3 was defined by IMGT convention, running from the second conserved V-encoded cysteine to the conserved J-encoded phenylalanine. The earlier analysis of approximately 590 of the donors excluded any sequence lacking an unambiguous match to a single V gene segment. An earlier analysis of just under 600 of the donors called V segments functional above 56.7% productive rearrangements and segregating when the between-donor standard deviation exceeded 5%. A statistical classification framework was built for diagnosing cytomegalovirus status from the catalog of TCR beta chain sequences. In a later analysis, TCR nucleotide sequences were compared against IMGT/GENE-DB human TR gene sequences so that V and J genes could be assigned. Using the TCRdist pipeline, a later analysis assigned CDR3 sequences along with most-parsimonious VDJ recombination scenarios. In a later analysis, each TCR beta chain was defined by its CDR3 amino acid sequence together with its V-gene family, and reads lacking a unique V-gene family were excluded. A later analysis removed 500 to 650 highly shared, low-generation-probability nucleotide sequences to deal with suspected cross-contamination and a sequencing artifact. A later analysis calculated a clonal expansion index for each public chain from normalized within-repertoire ranks of inferred template counts. In a later analysis, generation probabilities were computed with a VDJ recombination model fitted to out-of-frame rearrangements, and the resulting probabilities were checked against IGoR. In a later analysis, hypergeometric tests were used to score TCR-TCR, TCR-HLA and TCR-CMV co-occurrence, with a repertoire-size bias correction applied to TCR pairs. In a later analysis, false discovery rates were estimated by permuting HLA or CMV assignments 20 times. In a later analysis, co-occurring TCRs were grouped using DBSCAN, and TCRdist sequence similarity was added for clustering within HLA-allele-positive subsets. Repertoires with fewer than 30,000 or more than 120,000 public chains, plus five repertoires with anomalous nucleotide sharing, were excluded from co-occurrence clustering. The table comes from immuneACCESS by way of TCRdb, which keeps in-frame sequences with V and J called. Part of the clones is missing from these tables; in studies checked, under half for an unresolved V gene and the rest for unknown reasons. Clonal size and the V and J genes are those of that table, whereas D and trimming came from the DNA. The sample profile shows roughly 170,000 clones; 75% to 85% of them were found once. The top ten hold approximately 1.5% of the sample.

A remark on this clone: Its target antigen remains unknown. No quality values exist for individual bases; no much larger clone is one base distant.

The cohort was made up of approximately 700 healthy bone marrow donors. Cohort members were all nominally healthy when sampled, although unrecorded immune exposures were likely present. The donor tested CMV seropositive, placing the donor among the 250 to 300 seropositive members of the cohort. A peripheral blood sample was provided by each donor, and peripheral blood mononuclear cells were used for TCR beta sequencing. Genomic DNA extraction from the blood cell samples was performed with the Qiagen DNeasy Blood Extraction Kit. The TCR was taken from a woman in her twenties or thirties in good health and CMV-seropositive. Sequencing was performed on PBMCs. This chain is built from TRBV11-2 and TRBJ2-1; D gene: possibly TRBD1, on 6 matching bases. The encoded CDR3 is CASSLVYGGYSIEQFF. The sequence in DNA is TGTGCCAGCAGCTTAGTCTATGGGGGCTATTCCATCGAGCAGTTCTTC.